This T cell receptor (beta chain) comes out of a study of cytomegalovirus exposure and HLA in healthy donors. With V trimmed by 1 base and J by 0 bases, 5 bases remained unmatched. CDR1 and CDR2 (germline): SGHRS, YFSETQ. CDR3 length equals 16 residues. The PCR used 60 Vbeta and 13 Jbeta primers. This table comes from immunoSEQ multiplex PCR, and its TCRdb copy is limited to in-frame clones, with some not included. The profile shows about 160,000 clones, under 85% of them singletons. This TCR was sampled from a man aged 45 to 65 in good health and CMV-seropositive. The sequencing input was PBMCs. V and J are TRBV5-1 and TRBJ1-1, with 8 bases aligning to TRBD1. CDR3 sequence reads: CASSLPTGALNTEAFF. The CDR3 bases are TGCGCCAGCAGCTTGCCGACAGGGGCCCTGAACACTGAAGCTTTCTTT. Together with reference TRBV5-1 and TRBJ1-1, the CDR3 gives the full variable domain: KAGVTQTPRYLIKTRGQQVTLSCSPISGHRSVSWYQQTPGQGLQFLFEYFSETQRNKGNFPGRFSGRQFSNSRSEMNVSTLELGDSALYLCASSLPTGALNTEAFFGQGTRLTVV.